This T cell receptor beta chain came from a study of response to subunit inactivated influenza vaccine. Overall study findings and caveats: The authors suggested that few new T cells are recruited per seasonal influenza vaccination.

A single record per CDR3 protein comes from TCRdb applying MiXCR to the RT-PCR reads. Seen here are approximately 530,000 distinct CDR3 sequences, approximately 12% observed once, and the top ten hold roughly 13%. CDR3 size: 12 residues. After removal of 6 bases from V and 8 bases from J, the junction contained 6 bases not matched to a gene. Ten or more counts support this clonotype. Its target is unknown. The specimen was PBMCs from blood, collected about 40 days after vaccination. This clonotype was sampled from a man aged 45 to 65 who received an inactivated influenza vaccine. This chain joins TRBV12-3 or TRBV12-4 and TRBJ1-2; 7 nucleotides match TRBD1. As DNA, the CDR3 is TGTGCCAGCAGGACGACAGGGTCCGGCTACACCTTC. Protein sequence: CASRTTGSGYTF.